What follows are 25 T cell receptor beta chains derived from one specimen sequenced in a study of T cells after yellow fever vaccination. TCRdb called the 5' RACE reads again in MiXCR, with one record for every CDR3 protein. Counted here are some 300,000 distinct CDR3 sequences, 3.6% occurring once; the ten biggest clones make up 23%. Sample: PBMCs, taken on the day of the yellow fever booster vaccination. The receptors derive from a man aged 18 to 30 who received the YFV17D yellow fever vaccine.

This clonotype has ten or more counts. This rearrangement joins TRBV4-3 to TRBJ1-5; D unclear. The germline CDR1 and CDR2 sequences are LGHNA and YSLEER. V lost 0 bases to trimming and J lost 5 bases, with 8 bases between them. The CDR3 length is 14 residues. This chain's CDR3 is CASSQEYGDQPQHF. Here the CDR3 DNA reads TGCGCCAGCAGCCAAGAGTATGGGGATCAGCCCCAGCATTTT.

The V call is TRBV28, the J call TRBJ1-6; D is ambiguous. In germline, CDR1 is MDHEN, CDR2 SYDVKM. The length of the CDR3 is 12 residues. Trimming cost V 2 bases and J 10 bases, with 6 bases left between them. DNA of the CDR3: TGTGCCAGCAGTTTAAAGGGATCACCCCTCCACTTT. This gives the protein CASSLKGSPLHF. The full variable domain, with the rest looked up from reference TRBV28 and TRBJ1-6, is DVKVTQSSRYLVKRTGEKVFLECVQDMDHENMFWYRQDPGLGLRLIYFSYDVKMKEKGDIPEGYSVSREKKERFSLILESASTNQTSMYLCASSLKGSPLHFGNGTRLTVT.

The chain recombines TRBV4-1 with TRBJ1-1; 7 bases match TRBD1. The V gene's germline CDR1 is MGHRA and CDR2 YSYEKL. Trimming cost V 1 base and J 6 bases; bases outside gene matches: 11. This CDR3 is 16 amino acids long. DNA for the CDR3: TGCGCCAGCAGCCAAGGTCAGGGGGAGGTAAACGCTGAAGCTTTCTTT. It yields the protein CASSQGQGEVNAEAFF.

This clonotype was seen repeatedly, ten times or more. The chain joins TRBV4-3 to TRBJ2-3; 13 bases agree with TRBD2. J gave up 13 bases and V 0 bases, and 4 bases lay outside the gene matches. The CDR3 runs to 14 residues. Per germline, CDR1 LGHNA and CDR2 YSLEER. CDR3 DNA: TGCGCCAGCAGCCAAGACGTCACTAGCGGGGGGGAGTATTTT. As protein: CASSQDVTSGGEYF.

This clonotype was observed a handful of times. The chain couples TRBV2 to TRBJ1-5; 7 nucleotides align to TRBD1. After removal of 2 bases from V and 7 bases from J, the junction contained 8 bases not matched to a gene. Germline V lookup: CDR1 SNHLY, CDR2 FYNNEI. The CDR3 consists of 15 residues. The CDR3 protein is CASSETGVPRQPQHF. In DNA, the CDR3 is TGTGCCAGCAGTGAAACAGGGGTCCCAAGGCAGCCCCAGCATTTT.

This clonotype was seen at least ten times. The chain has TRBV11-3 and TRBJ2-2, with D possibly matching TRBD2 (5 bases). This CDR3 has 15 amino acids. In germline, CDR1 is SGHNT, CDR2 YENEEA. With 5 bases removed from V and 7 bases from J, the gap between germline ends came to 17 bases. CDR3 region: CASSPSPRAGGELFF. CDR3 nucleotides: TGTGCCAGCAGCCCCTCCCCGAGGGCCGGCGGGGAGCTGTTTTTT.

This chain joins TRBV12-3 or TRBV12-4 and TRBJ2-7, with 7 positions matching TRBD2. Trimming at V came to 6 bases and at J to 6 bases, leaving 8 bases not matched to a gene. This CDR3 comprises 13 residues. The CDR3 reads CASSLGGVGEQYF. CDR3 nucleotide sequence: TGTGCCAGCAGCCTTGGGGGGGTGGGCGAGCAGTACTTC.

Ten or more counts support this clonotype. J is TRBJ2-1 and V is TRBV27; D not certain. This CDR3 is built from 16 residues. Between the trimmed V and J ends, which lost 0 bases and 2 bases, there was a span of 11 bases. Germline-derived CDR1 and CDR2 are MNHEY and SMNVEV (reference sequence). CDR3 in amino acids: CASSLSINAAYNEQFF. CDR3 coding DNA: TGTGCCAGCAGTTTATCGATTAACGCCGCCTACAATGAGCAGTTCTTC.

This clonotype came up a few times. V and J are TRBV19 and TRBJ1-5, with D maybe TRBD1 (5 bases). Per germline, CDR1 LNHDA and CDR2 SQIVND (reference sequence). The CDR3 runs to 13 residues. Trimming stripped 3 bases from V and 4 bases from J, with 7 bases between. CDR3 residues: CASSMRGNQPQHF. The CDR3 bases are TGTGCCAGTAGTATGAGGGGAAATCAGCCCCAGCATTTT.

This chain joins TRBV7-2 and TRBJ1-1, with 8 bases matching TRBD1. Germline-derived CDR1 and CDR2 are SGHTA and FQGNSA. The CDR3 has 15 residues. The J segment lost 5 bases and the V segment lost 7 bases, leaving 12 bases of the junction unmatched. The chain's CDR3 is CASTATGAKGTEAFF. CDR3 sequence (DNA): TGTGCCAGCACCGCGACAGGGGCTAAGGGGACTGAAGCTTTCTTT.

The table lists this clonotype with a few counts. The chain links TRBV6-2 or TRBV6-3 to TRBJ1-5; 8 bases agree with TRBD1. The CDR3 is 15 amino acids. Germline V gene sequence: CDR1 MNHEY, CDR2 SVGEGT. J was trimmed by 7 bases and V by 2 bases; bases with no gene match: 7. This CDR3 is CASSYGGTGDQPQHF. CDR3 sequence (DNA): TGTGCCAGCAGTTACGGCGGGACAGGAGACCAGCCCCAGCATTTT.

This clonotype occurred many times. The chain links TRBV5-1 to TRBJ2-3; D perhaps matches TRBD2 (6 bases). This CDR3 has 16 amino acids. With 2 bases removed from V and 0 bases from J, the gap between germline ends came to 13 bases. CDR1 is SGHRS, CDR2 YFSETQ, per germline. Here the CDR3 reads CASSLPRGTSTDTQYF. The CDR3 region has the DNA TGCGCCAGCAGCTTACCTCGCGGGACTAGCACAGATACGCAGTATTTT.

This clonotype was detected only a few times. This sequence joins TRBV24-1 and TRBJ2-5; no clear D. The CDR3 extends over 14 amino acids. V lost 3 bases to trimming and J lost 7 bases, with 14 bases between them. Germline V gene lookup returns CDR1 KGHDR and CDR2 SFDVKD. This chain's CDR3 is CATSDPTGDRTQYF. CDR3 coding DNA: TGTGCCACCAGTGATCCTACTGGGGATCGGACCCAGTACTTC.

This clonotype was detected a few times. The chain recombines TRBV6-5 with TRBJ2-1, with TRBD1 matching 8 bases. This CDR3 comprises 12 residues. The germline V gene has CDR1 MNHEY and CDR2 SVGAGI. V gave up 10 bases and J gave up 12 bases; unmatched junction bases: 11. CDR3 sequence: CATRTGLLGQFF. Written as DNA, the CDR3 is TGTGCCACACGGACAGGGCTTCTGGGGCAGTTCTTC.

The genes are TRBV20-1 and TRBJ1-1; D ambiguous. The germline V and J ends were trimmed by 1 base and 0 bases, with 12 bases remaining between them. This CDR3 has 15 residues. Germline loops: CDR1 DFQATT, CDR2 SNEGSKA (reference sequence). The CDR3 region is CSARAHLGLNTEAFF. CDR3 DNA sequence: TGCAGTGCTAGAGCCCATTTAGGGCTGAACACTGAAGCTTTCTTT.

V gene TRBV2 combines with J gene TRBJ1-5; possibly TRBD1 for D (6 bases). Germline loops: CDR1 SNHLY, CDR2 FYNNEI. The CDR3 length is 16 residues. V gave up 6 bases and J gave up 6 bases, with 21 bases separating them. The CDR3 region is CASRGVRGPGGQPQHF. CDR3 DNA: TGTGCCAGCAGGGGCGTCAGGGGCCCTGGTGGTCAGCCCCAGCATTTT.

With respect to this clonotype: A much bigger clone sits one base away, suggesting this may be a read error. This chain joins TRBV3-1 and TRBJ2-5; D gene ambiguous. Germline loops: CDR1 LGHDT, CDR2 YNNKEL (reference sequence). The V end lost 7 bases, the J end lost 2 bases, and 11 bases lay between the germline ends. This CDR3 has 13 amino acids. The CDR3 nucleotides read TGTGCCAGCACCCCCATAGGGCAAGAGACCCAGTACTTC. As protein: CASTPIGQETQYF.

The sample holds many counts of this clonotype. This sequence joins TRBV6-5 and TRBJ2-1; D uncertain. Germline values: CDR1 MNHEY, CDR2 SVGAGI. This CDR3 is 11 amino acids long. Deletions cut 2 bases from V and 10 bases from J, with 6 bases between. The CDR3 DNA reads as TGTGCCAGCAGTTACGAGGTGGAGCAGTTCTTC. As protein: CASSYEVEQFF.

The sample holds a few counts of this clonotype. The rearrangement joins TRBV10-1 to TRBJ2-1, with D possibly called TRBD1 or TRBD2 (5 bases each). V was clipped by 0 bases and J by 1 base, with 10 bases between them. CDR1 and CDR2 from the germline V gene are WNHNN and SYGVQD (reference sequence). The CDR3 has 16 residues. This CDR3 is CASSESGVQSYNEQFF. The CDR3 region has the DNA TGCGCCAGCAGTGAGTCGGGGGTCCAGTCCTACAATGAGCAGTTCTTC.

This clonotype was seen many times. The chain has TRBV20-1 and TRBJ2-7; perhaps TRBD1 as D (5 bases). The CDR3 sequence is 11 residues long. V lost 5 bases to trimming and J lost 3 bases, with 8 bases between them. CDR1 is DFQATT and CDR2 is SNEGSKA in the germline V gene (reference sequence). CDR3 sequence reads: CSAHTGYEQYF. DNA for the CDR3: TGCAGTGCTCACACAGGCTACGAGCAGTACTTC.

As concerns this clonotype: This sequence may be a read error, since a much larger clone differs from it by one base. This chain uses TRBV12-3 or TRBV12-4 with TRBJ1-1; no clear D. Trimming removed 6 bases at V and 2 bases at J, with 4 bases between. This CDR3 has 11 residues. The CDR3 DNA reads TGTGCCAGCAGGTTAAACACTGAAGCTTTCTTT. Encoded protein: CASRLNTEAFF.

Details on this clonotype: Mismatch with germline at one junction end may stem from a read error. The rearrangement links TRBV20-1 to TRBJ2-2; a weak D match, TRBD2 (5 bases). The germline V gene encodes CDR1 DFQATT and CDR2 SNEGSKA (reference sequence). The CDR3 consists of 16 residues. The CDR3 is CSAGDRQRGYTGELFF. The DNA of the CDR3 is TGCAGTGCTGGAGATCGGCAGCGAGGGTACACCGGGGAGCTGTTTTTT.

This clonotype was found a few times. The chain joins TRBV6-5 to TRBJ1-1; 9 nucleotides agree with TRBD1. The CDR3 is made up of 14 amino acids. Looked up from germline, CDR1 is MNHEY and CDR2 is SVGAGI. The ends lost 6 bases at V and 7 bases at J; junction bases unmatched: 9. CDR3: CASSRDRVVGEAFF. The CDR3 coding sequence is TGTGCCAGCAGCCGGGACAGGGTGGTCGGTGAAGCTTTCTTT.

The chain links TRBV28 to TRBJ2-7; TRBD2 agrees at 10 bases. CDR1 MDHEN and CDR2 SYDVKM come from the germline V gene. The CDR3 runs to 16 residues. With 3 bases clipped from V and 3 bases from J, the junction kept 8 bases outside the gene matches. This chain's CDR3 is CASSFRLAGPFYEQYV. CDR3 nucleotides: TGTGCCAGCAGTTTCCGACTAGCGGGCCCATTCTACGAGCAGTACGTC.

This clonotype was detected many times. The chain recombines TRBV5-1 with TRBJ1-5; the match to TRBD1 covers 7 bases. Germline assignment: CDR1 SGHRS and CDR2 YFSETQ. The V segment lost 1 base and the J segment 7 bases; nucleotides outside the gene matches: 2. The CDR3 is 13 residues long. The CDR3 here is CASSLQGEQPQHF. In nucleotides, the CDR3 is TGCGCCAGCAGCTTGCAGGGGGAGCAGCCCCAGCATTTT.